This entry features one TCR beta chain sequence. The antigen is not known. The PCR ran on 60 Vbeta and 13 Jbeta primers. TCRdb's copy holds only in-frame clones and misses some; the assay was immunoSEQ multiplex PCR. The sample lists some 100,000 clones, around 75% seen once, with less than 15% in the top ten. These data originate in a study of cytomegalovirus exposure and HLA in healthy donors. The CDR3 spans 15 residues. The germline CDR1 and CDR2 sequences are SEHNR and FQNEAQ (reference sequence). V was pared by 1 base and J by 9 bases, with 16 bases between. Study observations and caveats: Follow-up analysis found HLA locus-dependent TCR association rates, highest for DRB1 and lowest for HLA-C. A missense DCLRE1C variant was associated with V- and J-gene trimming of TCR beta chains in a later analysis, and an independent cohort replicated the association.

The V call is TRBV7-9, the J call TRBJ2-1; a weak D match, TRBD2 (5 bases). This TCR came from a male donor in good health and CMV-seropositive. Sequencing was done on a sample of PBMCs. The CDR3 spells CASSLGSPGSGEQFF. The CDR3 DNA follows: TGTGCCAGCAGCTTAGGGTCCCCGGGGTCTGGTGAGCAGTTCTTC.